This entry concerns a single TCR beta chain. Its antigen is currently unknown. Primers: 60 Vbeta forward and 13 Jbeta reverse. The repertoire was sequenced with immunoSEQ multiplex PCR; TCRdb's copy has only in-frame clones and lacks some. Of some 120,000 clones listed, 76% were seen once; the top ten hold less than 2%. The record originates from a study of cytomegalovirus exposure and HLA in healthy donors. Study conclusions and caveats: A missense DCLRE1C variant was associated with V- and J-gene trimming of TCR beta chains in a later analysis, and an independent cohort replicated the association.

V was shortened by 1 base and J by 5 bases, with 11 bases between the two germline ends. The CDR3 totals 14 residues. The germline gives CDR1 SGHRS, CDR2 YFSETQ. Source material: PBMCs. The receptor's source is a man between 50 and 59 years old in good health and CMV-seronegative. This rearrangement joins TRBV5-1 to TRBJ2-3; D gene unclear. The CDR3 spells CASSLISAGDTQYF. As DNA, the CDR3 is TGCGCCAGCAGCTTGATCAGCGCCGGAGATACGCAGTATTTT.